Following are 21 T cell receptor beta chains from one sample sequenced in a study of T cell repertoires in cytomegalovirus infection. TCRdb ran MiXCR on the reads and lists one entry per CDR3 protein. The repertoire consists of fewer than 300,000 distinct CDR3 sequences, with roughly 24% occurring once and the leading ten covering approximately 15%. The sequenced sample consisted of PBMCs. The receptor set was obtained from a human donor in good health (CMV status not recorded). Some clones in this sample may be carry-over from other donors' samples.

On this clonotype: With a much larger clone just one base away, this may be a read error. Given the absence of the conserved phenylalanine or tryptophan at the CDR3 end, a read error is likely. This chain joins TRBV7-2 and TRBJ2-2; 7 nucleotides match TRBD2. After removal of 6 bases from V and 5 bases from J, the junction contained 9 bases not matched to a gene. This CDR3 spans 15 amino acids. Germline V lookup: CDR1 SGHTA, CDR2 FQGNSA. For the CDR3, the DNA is TGTGCCAGCAGTCGGGACTACCTGTCGACCGGGGAGCTGTTTTCT. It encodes CASSRDYLSTGELFS.

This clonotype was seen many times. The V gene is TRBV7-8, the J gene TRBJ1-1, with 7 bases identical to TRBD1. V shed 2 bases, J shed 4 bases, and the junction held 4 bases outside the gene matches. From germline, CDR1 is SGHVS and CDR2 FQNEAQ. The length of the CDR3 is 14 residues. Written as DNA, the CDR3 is TGTGCCAGCAGCTTACGTAGGGGGCCCACTGAAGCTTTCTTT. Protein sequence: CASSLRRGPTEAFF.

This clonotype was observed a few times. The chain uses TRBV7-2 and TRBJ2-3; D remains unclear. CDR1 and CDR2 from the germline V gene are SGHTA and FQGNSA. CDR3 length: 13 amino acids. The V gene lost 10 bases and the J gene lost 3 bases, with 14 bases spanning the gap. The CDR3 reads CANTERGTDTQYF. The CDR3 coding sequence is TGTGCCAACACGGAAAGAGGAACAGATACGCAGTATTTT.

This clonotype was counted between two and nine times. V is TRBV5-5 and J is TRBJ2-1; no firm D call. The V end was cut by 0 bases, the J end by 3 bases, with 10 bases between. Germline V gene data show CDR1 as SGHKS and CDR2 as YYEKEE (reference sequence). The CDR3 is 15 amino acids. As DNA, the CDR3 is TGTGCCAGCAGCTTGGCCTCAGTAAGCTACAATGAGCAGTTCTTC. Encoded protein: CASSLASVSYNEQFF.

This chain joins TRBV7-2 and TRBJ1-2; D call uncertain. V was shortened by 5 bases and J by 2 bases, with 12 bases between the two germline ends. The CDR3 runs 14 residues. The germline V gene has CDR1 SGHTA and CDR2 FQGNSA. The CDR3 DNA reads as TGTGCCAGCAGCCCCGGCGAGGCGAACTATGGCTACACCTTC. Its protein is CASSPGEANYGYTF.

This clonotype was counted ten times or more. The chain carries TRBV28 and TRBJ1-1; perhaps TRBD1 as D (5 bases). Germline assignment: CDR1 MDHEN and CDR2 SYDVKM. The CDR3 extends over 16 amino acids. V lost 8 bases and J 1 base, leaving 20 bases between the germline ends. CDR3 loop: CASGIGHAGGNTEAFF. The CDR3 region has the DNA TGTGCCAGCGGGATAGGACACGCGGGGGGGAACACTGAAGCTTTCTTT. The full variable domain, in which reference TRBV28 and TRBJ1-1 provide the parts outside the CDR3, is DVKVTQSSRYLVKRTGEKVFLECVQDMDHENMFWYRQDPGLGLRLIYFSYDVKMKEKGDIPEGYSVSREKKERFSLILESASTNQTSMYLCASGIGHAGGNTEAFFGQGTRLTVV.

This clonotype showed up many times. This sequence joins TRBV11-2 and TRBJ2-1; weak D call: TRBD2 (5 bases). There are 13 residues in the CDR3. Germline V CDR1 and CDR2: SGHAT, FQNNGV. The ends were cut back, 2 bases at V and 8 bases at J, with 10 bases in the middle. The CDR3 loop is CASSLSGGYEQFF. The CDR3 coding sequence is TGTGCCAGCAGCTTATCCGGAGGCTATGAGCAGTTCTTC.

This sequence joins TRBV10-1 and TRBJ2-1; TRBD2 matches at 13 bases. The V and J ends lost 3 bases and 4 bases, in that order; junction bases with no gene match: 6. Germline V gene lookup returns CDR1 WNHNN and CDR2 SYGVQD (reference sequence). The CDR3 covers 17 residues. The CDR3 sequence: CASSERTSGRRYNEQFF. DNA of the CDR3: TGCGCCAGCAGTGAAAGGACTAGCGGGAGAAGATACAATGAGCAGTTCTTC.

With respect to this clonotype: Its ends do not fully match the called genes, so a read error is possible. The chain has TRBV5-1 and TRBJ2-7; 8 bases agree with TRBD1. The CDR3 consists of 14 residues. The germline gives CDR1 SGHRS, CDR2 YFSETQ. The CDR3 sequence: CASSGQGRTYVQYF. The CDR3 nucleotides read TGCGCCAGCAGCGGACAGGGACGTACCTACGTGCAGTACTTC.

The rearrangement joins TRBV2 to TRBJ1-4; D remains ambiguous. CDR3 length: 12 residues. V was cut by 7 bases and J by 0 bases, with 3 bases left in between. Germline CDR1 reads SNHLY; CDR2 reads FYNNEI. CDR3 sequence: CASIATNEKLFF. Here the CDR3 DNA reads TGTGCCAGCATTGCAACTAATGAAAAACTGTTTTTT.

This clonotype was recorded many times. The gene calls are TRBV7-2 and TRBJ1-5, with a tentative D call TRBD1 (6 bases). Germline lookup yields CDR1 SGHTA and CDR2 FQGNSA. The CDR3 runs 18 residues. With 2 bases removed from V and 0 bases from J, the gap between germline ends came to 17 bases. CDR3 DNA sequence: TGTGCCAGCAGCTTATACCCCGGGACACGGTATAGCAATCAGCCCCAGCATTTT. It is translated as CASSLYPGTRYSNQPQHF.

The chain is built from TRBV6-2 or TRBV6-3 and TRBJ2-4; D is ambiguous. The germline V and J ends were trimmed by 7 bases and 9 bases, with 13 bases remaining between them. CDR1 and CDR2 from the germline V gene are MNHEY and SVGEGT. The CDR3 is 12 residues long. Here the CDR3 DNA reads TGTGCCAGCACCTCGGCGACCGGCATTCAGTACTTC. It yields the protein CASTSATGIQYF.

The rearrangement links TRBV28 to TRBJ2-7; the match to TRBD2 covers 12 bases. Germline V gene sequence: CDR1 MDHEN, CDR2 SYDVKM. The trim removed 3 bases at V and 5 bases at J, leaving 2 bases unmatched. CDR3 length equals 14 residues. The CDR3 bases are TGTGCCAGCAGTTTTACTAGCGGGAGGAACGAGCAGTACTTC. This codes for CASSFTSGRNEQYF.

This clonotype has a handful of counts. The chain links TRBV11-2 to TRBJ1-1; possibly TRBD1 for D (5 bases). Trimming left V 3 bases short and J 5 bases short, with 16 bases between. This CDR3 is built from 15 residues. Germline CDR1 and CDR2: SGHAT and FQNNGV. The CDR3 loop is CASSLYRDDGTEAFF. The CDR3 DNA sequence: TGTGCCAGCAGCTTGTATCGGGACGATGGGACTGAAGCTTTCTTT. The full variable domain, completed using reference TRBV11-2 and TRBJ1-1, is EAGVAQSPRYKIIEKRQSVAFWCNPISGHATLYWYQQILGQGPKLLIQFQNNGVVDDSQLPKDRFSAERLKGVDSTLKIQPAKLEDSAVYLCASSLYRDDGTEAFFGQGTRLTVV.

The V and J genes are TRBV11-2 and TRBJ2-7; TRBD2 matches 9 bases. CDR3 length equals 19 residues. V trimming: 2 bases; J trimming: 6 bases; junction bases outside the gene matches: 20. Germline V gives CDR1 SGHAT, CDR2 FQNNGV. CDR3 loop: CASSLRRSPRGRAVGEQYF. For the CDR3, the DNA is TGTGCCAGCAGCTTAAGAAGGTCCCCTCGCGGGAGGGCCGTTGGCGAGCAGTACTTC.

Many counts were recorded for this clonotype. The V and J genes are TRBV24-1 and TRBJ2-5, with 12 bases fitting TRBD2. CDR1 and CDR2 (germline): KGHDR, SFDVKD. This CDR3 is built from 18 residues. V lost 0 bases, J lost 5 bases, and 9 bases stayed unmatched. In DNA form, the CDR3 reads TGTGCCACCAGTGATTTGCGTTCAGGACTAGCGGGATCCGAGACCCAGTACTTC. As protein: CATSDLRSGLAGSETQYF.

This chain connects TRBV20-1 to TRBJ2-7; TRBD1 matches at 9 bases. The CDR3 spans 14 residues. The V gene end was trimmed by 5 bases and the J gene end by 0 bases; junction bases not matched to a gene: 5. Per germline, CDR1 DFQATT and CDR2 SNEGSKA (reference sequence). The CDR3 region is CSAAGTGSSYEQYF. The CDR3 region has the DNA TGCAGTGCTGCAGGGACAGGGAGCTCCTACGAGCAGTACTTC.

The CDR3 reads CASSPTSSNEQFF. CDR3 in DNA: TGTGCCAGCAGTCCGACTAGCAGCAATGAGCAGTTCTTC. This chain connects TRBV12-3 or TRBV12-4 to TRBJ2-1; 7 nucleotides agree with TRBD2. V was pared by 5 bases and J by 6 bases, with 4 bases of the junction left unmatched. The CDR3 runs 13 residues.

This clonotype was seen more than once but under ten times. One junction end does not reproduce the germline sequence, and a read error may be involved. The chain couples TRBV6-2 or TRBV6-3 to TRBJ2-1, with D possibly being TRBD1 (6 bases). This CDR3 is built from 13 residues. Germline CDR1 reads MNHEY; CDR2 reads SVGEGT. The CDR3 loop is CASRRDRYTEQFF. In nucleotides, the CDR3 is TGTGCCAGCAGGCGAGACAGGTACACTGAGCAGTTCTTC.

CDR3 bases: TGCGCCAGCAGGATGAAGCTCTCCACTGAAGCTTTCTTT. Its translation is CASRMKLSTEAFF. The chain employs TRBV5-1 and TRBJ1-1, with D unclear. The CDR3 runs to 13 residues. Germline lookup yields CDR1 SGHRS and CDR2 YFSETQ. V was pared by 5 bases and J by 4 bases, with 12 bases between.

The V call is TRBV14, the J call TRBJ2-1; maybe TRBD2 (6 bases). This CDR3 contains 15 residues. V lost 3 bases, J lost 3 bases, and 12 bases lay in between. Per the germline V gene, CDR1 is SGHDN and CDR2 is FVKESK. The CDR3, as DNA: TGTGCCAGCAGCCAGACCGGGAGTCGCTACAATGAGCAGTTCTTC. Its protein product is CASSQTGSRYNEQFF.